Each of the 2 T cell receptor beta chains below was sequenced from the same sample in a study of T cell responses to AZD1222 COVID-19 vaccine. Clones were sequenced by immunoSEQ multiplex PCR, and TCRdb holds only the in-frame ones, with some missing. The sample carries about 75,000 clones, around 88% recorded once. The sequenced sample was peripheral blood, obtained 28 days after the second dose of the MenACWY control vaccine. Receptors were obtained from an adult who received the MenACWY meningococcal vaccine as a control.

The J gene is TRBJ1-6, the V gene TRBV3-1 (or the pseudogene TRBV3-2); 7 positions match TRBD1. The CDR3 has 14 residues. Trimming removed 4 bases from V and 4 bases from J; junction bases left unmatched: 1. The germline gives CDR1 LGHDT, CDR2 YNNKEL (reference sequence). CDR3 bases: TGTGCCAGCAGCCTGGGACAGTATAATTCACCCCTCCACTTT. It codes for CASSLGQYNSPLHF.

The chain links TRBV5-1 to TRBJ2-2, with 8 nucleotides matching TRBD1. Germline CDR1 SGHRS, CDR2 YFSETQ. The junction had 2 bases not matched to a gene; V was cut back by 2 bases and J by 2 bases. The CDR3 has 15 amino acids. CDR3 loop: CASSLQGVNTGELFF. CDR3 DNA sequence: TGCGCCAGCAGCTTACAGGGGGTTAACACCGGGGAGCTGTTTTTT.